The 18 T cell receptor beta chains in this list originate from one sample, sequenced in a study of beta chain features in type 1 diabetes. The entirety of the isolated RNA underwent reverse transcription, so expressed TCRB transcripts were sequenced. Sequencing was performed with immunoSEQ multiplex PCR; in TCRdb, only in-frame clones are kept and a portion is missing. The sample has around 13,000 clones; 40% to 55% are singletons. Sample: stem cell memory CD4+ T cells from blood. Receptors originate from a man between 18 and 29 years old in good health.

The CDR3 DNA reads TGTGCCAGCAGCTTAAAGGCAGGGTTGACAGATGGCTACACCTTC. This translates into CASSLKAGLTDGYTF. V and J are TRBV7-7 and TRBJ1-2; maybe TRBD1 (5 bases). CDR1 is SSHAT and CDR2 is FNYEAQ in the germline V gene (reference sequence). The CDR3 is 15 residues long. V dropped 2 bases and J dropped 6 bases, with 16 bases sitting between them.

The rearrangement links TRBV27 to TRBJ2-7; 8 bases fit TRBD1. CDR1 and CDR2 from the germline V gene are MNHEY and SMNVEV (reference sequence). J was trimmed by 0 bases and V by 6 bases; bases with no gene match: 16. This CDR3 has 18 residues. Here the CDR3 DNA reads TGTGCCAGCAGCTACCGAGGGGGACAGGACATATACTCCTACGAGCAGTACTTC. Translating it yields CASSYRGGQDIYSYEQYF.

In this sample, this clone turned up a few times. The chain links TRBV27 to TRBJ2-5; D possibly corresponds to TRBD1 (6 bases). Germline CDR1 reads MNHEY; CDR2 reads SMNVEV (reference sequence). CDR3 length: 13 residues. Trimming removed 8 bases at V and 4 bases at J, with 14 bases between. CDR3 residues: CASGNRERETQYF. The CDR3 nucleotides read TGTGCCAGCGGAAACAGGGAAAGAGAGACCCAGTACTTC.

This clone showed up just a few times. The genes are TRBV4-3 and TRBJ2-3; no definite D call. Per germline, CDR1 LGHNA and CDR2 YSLEER. Trimming took 1 base from V and 0 from J, leaving 5 bases between them. The CDR3 runs 14 residues. The CDR3 is CASSQGTSTDTQYF. The CDR3 DNA reads TGCGCCAGCAGCCAAGGTACTAGCACAGATACGCAGTATTTT.

The sample holds a few counts of this clone. This chain joins TRBV7-8 and TRBJ2-7; D remains ambiguous. Trimming removed 5 bases at V and 4 bases at J, with 9 bases between. Germline V lookup: CDR1 SGHVS, CDR2 FQNEAQ. The CDR3 totals 12 residues. In nucleotides, the CDR3 is TGTGCCAGCAGCCAACAAATTTACGAGCAGTACTTC. Protein product: CASSQQIYEQYF. Full variable domain (remainder filled in from reference TRBV7-8 and TRBJ2-7): GAGVSQSPRYKVAKRGQDVALRCDPISGHVSLFWYQQALGQGPEFLTYFQNEAQLDKSGLPSDRFFAERPEGSVSTLKIQRTQQEDSAVYLCASSQQIYEQYFGPGTRLTVT.

A few counts support this clone. The chain combines TRBV5-5 with TRBJ2-2; 7 bases map to TRBD1. V lost 4 bases, J lost 3 bases, and 9 bases stayed unmatched. The CDR3 spans 16 residues. CDR1 and CDR2 (germline): SGHKS, YYEKEE (reference sequence). The CDR3 sequence is CASSPRQGPYTGELFF. In DNA, the CDR3 is TGTGCCAGCAGCCCTCGACAGGGTCCGTACACCGGGGAGCTGTTTTTT. The full variable domain, in which reference TRBV5-5 and TRBJ2-2 provide the parts outside the CDR3, is DAGVTQSPTHLIKTRGQQVTLRCSPISGHKSVSWYQQVLGQGPQFIFQYYEKEERGRGNFPDRFSARQFPNYSSELNVNALLLGDSALYLCASSPRQGPYTGELFFGEGSRLTVL.

V gene TRBV27 combines with J gene TRBJ1-5; 8 nucleotides match TRBD1. Germline V gene sequence: CDR1 MNHEY, CDR2 SMNVEV (reference sequence). V was clipped by 5 bases and J by 2 bases; unmatched bases: 8. This CDR3 region has 16 residues. The CDR3 DNA sequence: TGTGCCAGCAGTATCAGGGGGCCCGGCGGCAATCAGCCCCAGCATTTT. Translated: CASSIRGPGGNQPQHF.

The chain couples TRBV4-3 to TRBJ1-1, with D possibly TRBD1 on 6 matching bases. The CDR3 runs to 14 residues. The germline V and J ends were trimmed by 3 bases and 3 bases, with 11 bases remaining between them. The germline V gene encodes CDR1 LGHNA and CDR2 YSLEER. The CDR3 DNA sequence: TGCGCCAGCAGCCAGCTACAGGGTGACACTGAAGCTTTCTTT. Translation: CASSQLQGDTEAFF.

The rearrangement joins TRBV29-1 to TRBJ2-1, with D possibly being TRBD1 (5 bases). Germline V CDR1 and CDR2: SQVTM, ANQGSEA. CDR3 length: 13 amino acids. V lost 4 bases to trimming and J lost 6 bases, with 13 bases between them. The CDR3 loop is CSVVQGSLNEQFF. The CDR3 coding sequence is TGCAGCGTTGTGCAGGGTTCCCTCAATGAGCAGTTCTTC.

This chain connects TRBV7-9 to TRBJ1-3; weak D call: TRBD1 (6 bases). Germline V lookup: CDR1 SEHNR, CDR2 FQNEAQ (reference sequence). V lost 5 bases to trimming and J lost 1 base, with 15 bases between them. This CDR3 spans 16 amino acids. In DNA form, the CDR3 reads TGTGCCAGCAGCCCGTGGGGGGGCGCTTCTGGAAACACCATATATTTT. This sequence encodes CASSPWGGASGNTIYF.

This clone was recorded a few times. The chain couples TRBV7-2 to TRBJ1-5; possibly TRBD1 for D (6 bases). V gave up 1 base and J gave up 8 bases, with 12 bases separating them. Germline CDR1 and CDR2: SGHTA and FQGNSA. The CDR3 totals 14 residues. The chain's CDR3 is CASSLVEGVKPQHF. The CDR3 DNA follows: TGTGCCAGCAGCTTAGTAGAGGGGGTAAAGCCCCAGCATTTT.

This clone showed up just a few times. The CDR3: CASSLTPFPGAYEQYF. In DNA, the CDR3 is TGTGCCAGCAGCTTAACCCCGTTTCCGGGAGCCTACGAGCAGTACTTC. This chain uses TRBV11-2 with TRBJ2-7, with D possibly being TRBD2 (6 bases). The CDR3 loop spans 16 amino acids. CDR1 SGHAT and CDR2 FQNNGV come from the germline V gene. Trimming removed 2 bases from V and 2 bases from J, with 16 bases in between. Complete variable domain (other parts from reference TRBV11-2 and TRBJ2-7): EAGVAQSPRYKIIEKRQSVAFWCNPISGHATLYWYQQILGQGPKLLIQFQNNGVVDDSQLPKDRFSAERLKGVDSTLKIQPAKLEDSAVYLCASSLTPFPGAYEQYFGPGTRLTVT.

In this sample, this clone turned up a few times. J is TRBJ2-1 and V is TRBV7-2, with TRBD2 matching 8 bases. After removal of 2 bases from V and 5 bases from J, the junction contained 5 bases not matched to a gene. The CDR3 has 15 amino acids. Germline CDR1 is SGHTA and CDR2 is FQGNSA. CDR3 in amino acids: CASSLSSGGNNEQFF. DNA for the CDR3: TGTGCCAGCAGCTTATCCAGCGGGGGCAACAATGAGCAGTTCTTC.

The V call is TRBV7-6, the J call TRBJ2-5; D perhaps matches TRBD2 (5 bases). The DNA end is a closer match to TRBJ2-7, so the J assignment may be wrong. The germline V gene encodes CDR1 SGHVS and CDR2 FNYEAQ. This CDR3 is 16 amino acids long. CDR3 protein: CASSHRGLPSSYEQYF. The CDR3 DNA reads as TGTGCCAGCAGCCACCGAGGACTTCCTAGCTCCTACGAGCAGTACTTC.

The gene calls are TRBV7-2 and TRBJ2-2, with 8 bases lining up with TRBD1. The CDR3 spans 16 residues. V was clipped by 3 bases and J by 2 bases; unmatched bases: 5. Looked up from germline, CDR1 is SGHTA and CDR2 is FQGNSA. The CDR3 DNA sequence: TGTGCCAGCAGCTTCCCCGGACAGGGAAACACCGGGGAGCTGTTTTTT. It specifies CASSFPGQGNTGELFF. The full variable domain, with the rest looked up from reference TRBV7-2 and TRBJ2-2, is GAGVSQSPSNKVTEKGKDVELRCDPISGHTALYWYRQSLGQGLEFLIYFQGNSAPDKSGLPSDRFSAERTGGSVSTLTIQRTQQEDSAVYLCASSFPGQGNTGELFFGEGSRLTVL.

This clone was seen once. V gene TRBV4-3 combines with J gene TRBJ2-5, with D possibly TRBD2 on 6 matching bases. The germline V gene has CDR1 LGHNA and CDR2 YSLEER. The CDR3 is made up of 15 amino acids. V gave up 0 bases and J gave up 5 bases, with 13 bases separating them. The CDR3 loop is CASSQDSVRGETQYF. CDR3 nucleotide sequence: TGCGCCAGCAGCCAAGATAGTGTTCGGGGGGAGACCCAGTACTTC.

V is TRBV28 and J is TRBJ2-3; TRBD1 aligns across 9 bases. The CDR3 extends over 15 amino acids. J was trimmed by 1 base and V by 4 bases; bases with no gene match: 3. Germline CDR1 and CDR2: MDHEN and SYDVKM. The CDR3 protein is CASSSRTGGTDTQYF. The CDR3 DNA reads as TGTGCCAGCAGTTCCCGGACAGGGGGCACAGATACGCAGTATTTT. Variable domain in full (rest from reference TRBV28 and TRBJ2-3): DVKVTQSSRYLVKRTGEKVFLECVQDMDHENMFWYRQDPGLGLRLIYFSYDVKMKEKGDIPEGYSVSREKKERFSLILESASTNQTSMYLCASSSRTGGTDTQYFGPGTRLTVL.

In its sample, this clone was seen a few times. The chain recombines TRBV6-1 with TRBJ2-3; 9 nucleotides match TRBD2. The CDR3 is 14 amino acids. After removal of 7 bases from V and 5 bases from J, the junction contained 7 bases not matched to a gene. Germline V gene lookup returns CDR1 MNHNS and CDR2 SASEGT. CDR3 residues: CASTTSGGKDTQYF. The CDR3 nucleotides read TGTGCCAGCACGACTAGCGGAGGGAAAGATACGCAGTATTTT.